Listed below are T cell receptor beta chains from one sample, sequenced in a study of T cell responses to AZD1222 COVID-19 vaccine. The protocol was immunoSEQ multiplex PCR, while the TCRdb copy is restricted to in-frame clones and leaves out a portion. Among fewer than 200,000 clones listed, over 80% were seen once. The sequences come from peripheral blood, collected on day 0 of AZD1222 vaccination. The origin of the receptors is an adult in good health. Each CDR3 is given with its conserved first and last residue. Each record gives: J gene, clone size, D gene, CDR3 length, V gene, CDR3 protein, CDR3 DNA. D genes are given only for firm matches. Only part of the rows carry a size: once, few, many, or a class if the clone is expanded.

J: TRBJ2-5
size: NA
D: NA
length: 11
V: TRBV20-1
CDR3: CSARPVVTQYF
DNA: TGCAGTGCTAGGCCAGTGGTGACCCAGTACTTC

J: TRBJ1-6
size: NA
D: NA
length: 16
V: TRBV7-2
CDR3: CASSQQGGFDNSPLHF
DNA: TGTGCCAGCAGCCAACAGGGAGGATTCGATAATTCACCCCTCCACTTT

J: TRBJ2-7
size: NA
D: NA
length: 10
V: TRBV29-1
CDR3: CTVHVPEQYF
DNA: TGCACCGTACACGTCCCCGAGCAGTACTTC

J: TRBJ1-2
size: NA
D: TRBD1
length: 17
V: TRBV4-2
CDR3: CASSQDQRQGINYGYTF
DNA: TGTGCCAGCAGCCAAGACCAAAGACAGGGCATTAACTATGGCTACACCTTC

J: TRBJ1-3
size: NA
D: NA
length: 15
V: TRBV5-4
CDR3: CASSSILGSGNTIYF
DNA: TGTGCCAGCAGCTCGATCCTCGGCTCTGGAAACACCATATATTTT

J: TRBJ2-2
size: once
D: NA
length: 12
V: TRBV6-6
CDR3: CASHDRTGELFF
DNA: TGTGCCAGCCACGACCGGACCGGGGAGCTGTTTTTT

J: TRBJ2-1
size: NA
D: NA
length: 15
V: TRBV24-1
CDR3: CATSDPRLYYNEQFF
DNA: TGTGCCACCAGTGATCCTAGACTTTACTACAATGAGCAGTTCTTC

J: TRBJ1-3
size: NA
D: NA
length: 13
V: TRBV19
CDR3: CATAWSSGNTIYF
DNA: TGTGCCACCGCGTGGAGCTCTGGAAACACCATATATTTT

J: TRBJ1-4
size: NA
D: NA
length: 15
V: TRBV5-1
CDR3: CASSLALGGAGKLFF
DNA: TGCGCCAGCAGCTTGGCCCTAGGGGGAGCGGGAAAACTGTTTTTT

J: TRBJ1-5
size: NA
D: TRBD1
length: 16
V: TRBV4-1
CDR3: CASSQDFQGANQPQHF
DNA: TGCGCCAGCAGCCAAGATTTTCAGGGGGCAAATCAGCCCCAGCATTTT

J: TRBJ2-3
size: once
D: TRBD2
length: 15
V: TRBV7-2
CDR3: CASSDARGGRDTQYF
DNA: TGTGCCAGCAGCGACGCCCGGGGGGGACGAGATACGCAGTATTTT

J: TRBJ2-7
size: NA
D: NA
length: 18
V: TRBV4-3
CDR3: CASSQGIRRGPPSYEQYF
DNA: TGCGCCAGCAGCCAAGGAATAAGGAGGGGCCCCCCCTCCTACGAGCAGTACTTC

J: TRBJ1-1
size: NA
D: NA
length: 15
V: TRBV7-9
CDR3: CASSLTGLERTEAFF
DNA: TGTGCCAGCAGCTTGACGGGGCTAGAGAGGACTGAAGCTTTCTTT

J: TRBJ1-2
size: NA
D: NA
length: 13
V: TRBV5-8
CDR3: CASSNGIYYGYTF
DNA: TGTGCCAGCAGCAACGGTATTTACTATGGCTACACCTTC

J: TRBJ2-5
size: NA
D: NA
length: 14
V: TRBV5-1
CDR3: CASSLGQVQETQYF
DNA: TGCGCCAGCAGCTTGGGACAGGTCCAAGAGACCCAGTACTTC

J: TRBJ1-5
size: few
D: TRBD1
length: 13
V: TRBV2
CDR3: CASSGTGGQPQHF
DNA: TGTGCCAGCAGTGGAACAGGGGGTCAGCCCCAGCATTTT

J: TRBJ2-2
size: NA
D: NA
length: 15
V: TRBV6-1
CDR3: CASSEERAGTGELFF
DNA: TGTGCCAGCAGTGAAGAAAGGGCGGGCACCGGGGAGCTGTTTTTT

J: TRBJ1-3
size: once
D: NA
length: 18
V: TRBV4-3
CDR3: CASSQDFGGSYSGNTIYF
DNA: TGCGCCAGCAGCCAAGACTTCGGCGGTTCCTACTCTGGAAACACCATATATTTT

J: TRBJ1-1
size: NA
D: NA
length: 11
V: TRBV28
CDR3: CASSLYTEAFF
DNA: TGTGCCAGCAGTTTATACACTGAAGCTTTCTTT

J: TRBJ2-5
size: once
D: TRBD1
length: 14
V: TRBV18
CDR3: CASSSRTGQETQYF
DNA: TGTGCCAGCTCGAGTAGGACAGGGCAAGAGACCCAGTACTTC

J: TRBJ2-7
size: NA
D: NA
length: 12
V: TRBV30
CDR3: CAWKRQPGEQYF
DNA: TGTGCCTGGAAGCGGCAGCCGGGGGAGCAGTACTTC

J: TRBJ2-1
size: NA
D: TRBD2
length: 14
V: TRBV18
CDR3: CASSPQSGGDEQFF
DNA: TGTGCCAGCTCACCGCAAAGCGGGGGTGATGAGCAGTTCTTC

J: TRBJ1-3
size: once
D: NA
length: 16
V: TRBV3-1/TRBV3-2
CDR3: CASSQPTGSSGNTIYF
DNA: TGTGCCAGCAGCCAGCCTACAGGGAGCTCTGGAAACACCATATATTTT

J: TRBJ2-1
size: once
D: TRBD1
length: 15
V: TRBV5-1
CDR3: CASSPTGDLYNEQFF
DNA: TGCGCCAGCAGTCCGACAGGGGACCTATACAATGAGCAGTTCTTC

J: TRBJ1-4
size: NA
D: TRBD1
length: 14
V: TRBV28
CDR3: CASSIRDRVVGLFF
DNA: TGTGCCAGCAGTATCCGGGACAGGGTAGTCGGACTGTTTTTT

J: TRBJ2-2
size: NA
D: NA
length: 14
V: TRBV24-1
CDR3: CATSDLERTGELFF
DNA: TGTGCCACCAGTGATTTGGAACGCACCGGGGAGCTGTTTTTT

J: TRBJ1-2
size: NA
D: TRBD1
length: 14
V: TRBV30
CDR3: CAWLNSGTGDGYTF
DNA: TGTGCCTGGCTCAACTCCGGGACAGGGGACGGCTACACCTTC

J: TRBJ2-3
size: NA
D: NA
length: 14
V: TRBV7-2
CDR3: CASSLRLSTDTQYF
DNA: TGTGCCAGCAGCTTGCGTCTATCTACAGATACGCAGTATTTT

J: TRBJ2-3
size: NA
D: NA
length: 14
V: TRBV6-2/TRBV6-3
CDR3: CASSYVERAQAQYF
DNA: TGTGCCAGCAGTTACGTAGAACGAGCTCAGGCGCAGTATTTT

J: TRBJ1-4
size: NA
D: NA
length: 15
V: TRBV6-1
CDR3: CASSEQGRVNEKLFF
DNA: TGTGCCAGCAGTGAACAAGGACGGGTGAATGAAAAACTGTTTTTT

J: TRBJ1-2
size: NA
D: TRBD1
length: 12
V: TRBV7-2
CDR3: CASRKGAYGYTF
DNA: TGTGCCTCCAGGAAGGGGGCTTATGGCTACACCTTC

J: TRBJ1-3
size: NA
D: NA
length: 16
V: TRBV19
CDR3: CASSIAQSVSGNTIYF
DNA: TGTGCCAGTAGTATCGCCCAGTCGGTATCTGGAAACACCATATATTTT

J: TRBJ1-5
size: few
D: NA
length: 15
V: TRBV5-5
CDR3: CASSLWVGIVQPQHF
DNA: TGTGCCAGCAGCTTGTGGGTGGGGATCGTTCAGCCCCAGCATTTT

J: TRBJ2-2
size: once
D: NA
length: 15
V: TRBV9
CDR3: CASSVAGSNTGELFF
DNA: TGTGCCAGCAGCGTAGCAGGGTCGAACACCGGGGAGCTGTTTTTT

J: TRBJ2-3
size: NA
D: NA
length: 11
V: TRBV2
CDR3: CASSEYDTQYF
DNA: TGTGCCAGCAGTGAATACGATACGCAGTATTTT

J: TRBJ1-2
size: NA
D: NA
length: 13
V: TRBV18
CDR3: CASSPTGSDGYTF
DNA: TGTGCCAGCTCACCCACAGGGTCGGATGGCTACACCTTC

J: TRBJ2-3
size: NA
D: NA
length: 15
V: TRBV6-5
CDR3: CASSPGEKSTDTQYF
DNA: TGTGCCAGCAGCCCAGGGGAAAAAAGCACAGATACGCAGTATTTT

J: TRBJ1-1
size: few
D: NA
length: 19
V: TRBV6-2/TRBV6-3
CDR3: CASSYRGVGRVSKNTEAFF
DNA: TGTGCCAGCAGTTATCGAGGTGTAGGTCGTGTCAGTAAGAACACTGAAGCTTTCTTT

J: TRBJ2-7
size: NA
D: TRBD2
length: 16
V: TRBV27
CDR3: CASSLLGTSGDYEQYF
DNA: TGTGCCAGCAGTTTATTGGGGACTAGCGGGGACTACGAGCAGTACTTC

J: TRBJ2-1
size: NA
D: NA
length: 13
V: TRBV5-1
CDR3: CASSLVDRSEQFF
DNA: TGCGCCAGCAGCTTGGTTGACAGGAGTGAGCAGTTCTTC

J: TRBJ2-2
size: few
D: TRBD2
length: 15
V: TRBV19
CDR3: CASSGTSMGTGELFF
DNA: TGTGCCAGTTCCGGGACTAGTATGGGCACCGGGGAGCTGTTTTTT

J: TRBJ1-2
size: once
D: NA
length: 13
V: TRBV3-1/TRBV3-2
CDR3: CASSYGRTHGYTF
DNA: TGTGCCAGCAGCTATGGACGGACCCATGGCTACACCTTC

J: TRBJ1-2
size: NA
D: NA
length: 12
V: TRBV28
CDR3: CASSADSFGYTF
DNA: TGTGCCAGCAGCGCCGACAGTTTCGGCTACACCTTC

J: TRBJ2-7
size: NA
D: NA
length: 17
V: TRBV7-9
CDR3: CASSLNPGATRSYEQYF
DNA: TGTGCCAGCAGCTTGAATCCCGGAGCGACCCGCTCCTACGAGCAGTACTTC

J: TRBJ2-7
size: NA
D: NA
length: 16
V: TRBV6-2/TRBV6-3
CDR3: CASSDPGRRGVYEQYF
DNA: TGTGCCAGCAGTGATCCGGGACGACGCGGGGTCTACGAGCAGTACTTC

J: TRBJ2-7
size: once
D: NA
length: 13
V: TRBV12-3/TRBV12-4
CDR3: CASSLGRPYEQYF
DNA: TGTGCCAGCAGTTTGGGCAGACCCTACGAGCAGTACTTC

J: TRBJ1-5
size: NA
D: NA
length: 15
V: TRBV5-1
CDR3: CASSLAGDTGQPQHF
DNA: TGCGCCAGCAGCTTGGCCGGGGACACCGGTCAGCCCCAGCATTTT